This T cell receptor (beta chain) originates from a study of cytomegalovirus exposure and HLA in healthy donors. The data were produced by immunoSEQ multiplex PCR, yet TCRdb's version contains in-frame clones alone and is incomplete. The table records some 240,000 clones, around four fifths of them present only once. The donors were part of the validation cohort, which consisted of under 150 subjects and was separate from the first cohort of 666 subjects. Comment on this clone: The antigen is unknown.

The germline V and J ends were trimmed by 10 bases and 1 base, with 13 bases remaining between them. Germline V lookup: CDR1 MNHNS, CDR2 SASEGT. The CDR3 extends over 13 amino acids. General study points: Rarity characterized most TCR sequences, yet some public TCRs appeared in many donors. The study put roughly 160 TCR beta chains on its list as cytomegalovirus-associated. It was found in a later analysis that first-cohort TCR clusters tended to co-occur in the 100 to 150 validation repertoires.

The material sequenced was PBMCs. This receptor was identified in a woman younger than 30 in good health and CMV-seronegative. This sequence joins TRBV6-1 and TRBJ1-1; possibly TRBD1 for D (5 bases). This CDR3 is CATTSRGNTEAFF. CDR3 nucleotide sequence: TGTGCCACCACGTCAAGGGGGAACACTGAAGCTTTCTTT.